This T cell receptor beta chain derives from a study of T cells in Graves' hyperthyroidism and ophthalmopathy. This CDR3 region has 17 residues. V gave up 5 bases and J gave up 6 bases, with 26 bases separating them. The germline V gene encodes CDR1 SGHAT and CDR2 FQNNGV. From RNA transcripts, TCR beta CDR3 regions were amplified. First-round RT-PCR targeting the TCR CDR3 was performed with the HTBI primer set. TCRdb reanalysed the multiplex PCR reads using MiXCR and keeps one entry per CDR3 protein. This table has around 260,000 distinct CDR3 sequences, around a quarter appearing once. This clonotype was counted many times. The antigen remains unidentified. Regarding the study as a whole: Blood shared most expanded thyroid clonotypes above 0.001. Ophthalmopathy and stable hyperthyroidism were told apart by a 13 V-J model.

Each diagnosis drew on symptoms, thyroxine, TRAb, thyroid ultrasound and orbital computed tomography findings. Blood was sampled at initial diagnosis of hyperthyroidism, prior to onset of any ophthalmopathy symptoms. The rearrangement links TRBV11-2 to TRBJ2-7, with D maybe TRBD1 (6 bases). Sequences were obtained from blood. This receptor was taken from a man aged 35 to 55 with Graves' hyperthyroidism that later progressed to Graves' ophthalmopathy. The CDR3 DNA reads TGTGCCAGCAGCCGTCCCGGGACAAGAGTACGGAGCGCCGAGCAGTACTTC. It translates to CASSRPGTRVRSAEQYF.